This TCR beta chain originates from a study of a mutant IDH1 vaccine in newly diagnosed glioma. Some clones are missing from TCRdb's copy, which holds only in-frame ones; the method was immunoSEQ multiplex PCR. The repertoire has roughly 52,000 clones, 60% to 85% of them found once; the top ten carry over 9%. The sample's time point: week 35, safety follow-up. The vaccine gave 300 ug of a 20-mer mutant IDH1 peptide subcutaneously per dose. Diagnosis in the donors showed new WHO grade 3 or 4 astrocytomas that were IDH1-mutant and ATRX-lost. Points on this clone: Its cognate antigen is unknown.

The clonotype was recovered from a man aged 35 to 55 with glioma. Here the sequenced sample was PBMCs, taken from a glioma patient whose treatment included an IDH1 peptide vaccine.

The CDR3 DNA reads TGCAGCGTTGAAGGGAAGACGAAGCAAGAGACCCAGTACTTC. Protein: CSVEGKTKQETQYF. The chain employs TRBV29-1 and TRBJ2-5, with D unresolved. The CDR3 spans 14 residues. CDR1 is SQVTM and CDR2 is ANQGSEA in the germline V gene. V lost 1 base to trimming and J lost 2 bases, with 11 bases between them. The entire variable domain, with the rest obtained from reference TRBV29-1 and TRBJ2-5, is as follows: SAVISQKPSRDICQRGTSLTIQCQVDSQVTMMFWYRQQPGQSLTLIATANQGSEATYESGFVIDKFPISRPNLTFSTLTVSNMSPEDSSIYLCSVEGKTKQETQYFGPGTRLLVL.